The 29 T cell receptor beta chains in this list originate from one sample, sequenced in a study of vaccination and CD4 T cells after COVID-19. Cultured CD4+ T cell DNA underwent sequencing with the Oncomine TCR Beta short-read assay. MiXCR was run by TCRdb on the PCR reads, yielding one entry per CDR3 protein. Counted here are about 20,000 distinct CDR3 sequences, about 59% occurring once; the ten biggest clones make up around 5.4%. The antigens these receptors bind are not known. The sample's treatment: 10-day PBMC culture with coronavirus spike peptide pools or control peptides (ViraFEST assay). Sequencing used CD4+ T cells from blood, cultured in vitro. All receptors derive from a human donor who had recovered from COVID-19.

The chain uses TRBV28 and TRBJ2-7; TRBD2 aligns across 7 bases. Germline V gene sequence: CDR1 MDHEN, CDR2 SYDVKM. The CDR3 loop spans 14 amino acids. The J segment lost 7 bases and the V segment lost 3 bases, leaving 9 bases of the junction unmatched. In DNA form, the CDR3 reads TGTGCCAGCAGTTTTGGGACTATAACGGGGGAGCAGTACTTC. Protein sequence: CASSFGTITGEQYF.

Written as DNA, the CDR3 is TGTGCCAGCAGCTCCTCTCGAGTAGCAACTAATGAAAAACTGTTTTTT. Its translation is CASSSSRVATNEKLFF. The chain carries TRBV7-2 and TRBJ1-4; no firm D call. V gave up 4 bases and J gave up 0 bases, with 12 bases separating them. This CDR3 is built from 16 residues. The germline CDR1 and CDR2 sequences are SGHTA and FQGNSA.

The CDR3 DNA reads TGTGCCAGCAACCCACGGGCGGTGAACACCGGGGAGCTGTTTTTT. It specifies CASNPRAVNTGELFF. The chain uses TRBV2 and TRBJ2-2; D gene ambiguous. This CDR3 spans 15 amino acids. Germline-derived CDR1 and CDR2 are SNHLY and FYNNEI. V lost 7 bases, J lost 1 base, and 13 bases lay in between.

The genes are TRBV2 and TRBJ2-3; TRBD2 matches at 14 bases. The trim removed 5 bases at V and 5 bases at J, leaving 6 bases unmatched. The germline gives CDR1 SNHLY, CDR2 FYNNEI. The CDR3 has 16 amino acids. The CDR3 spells CASSRRLAGGRDTQYF. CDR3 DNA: TGTGCCAGCAGTAGACGACTAGCGGGAGGGAGAGATACGCAGTATTTT.

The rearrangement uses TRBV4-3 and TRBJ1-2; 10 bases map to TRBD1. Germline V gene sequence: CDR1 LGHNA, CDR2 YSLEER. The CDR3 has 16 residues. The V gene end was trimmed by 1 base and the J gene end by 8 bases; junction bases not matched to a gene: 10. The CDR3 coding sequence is TGCGCCAGCAGCCAAGGGACAGGGGGATTCGCTCAGGGCTACACCTTC. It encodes CASSQGTGGFAQGYTF.

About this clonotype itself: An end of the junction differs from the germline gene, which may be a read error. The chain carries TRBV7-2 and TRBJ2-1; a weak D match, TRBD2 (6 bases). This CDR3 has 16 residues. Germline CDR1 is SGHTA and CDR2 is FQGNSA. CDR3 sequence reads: CASSQAGLLSYNEQFF. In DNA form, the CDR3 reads TGCGCCAGCAGCCAAGCGGGCCTACTTTCCTACAATGAGCAGTTCTTC.

In DNA, the CDR3 is TGTGCCAGCAGCCAAGATCTAAGGGGCGGCTATGGCTACACCTTC. Translated: CASSQDLRGGYGYTF. The chain joins TRBV4-2 to TRBJ1-2, with D possibly matching TRBD1 (5 bases). CDR1 and CDR2 from the germline V gene are LGHNA and YNFKEQ. This CDR3 is 15 amino acids long. With 0 bases removed from V and 4 bases from J, the gap between germline ends came to 12 bases.

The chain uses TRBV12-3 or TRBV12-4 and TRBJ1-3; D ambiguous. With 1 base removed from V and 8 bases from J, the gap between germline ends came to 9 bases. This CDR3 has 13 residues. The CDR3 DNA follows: TGTGCCAGCAGTTTAGGGGCGATGGACACCATATATTTT. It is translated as CASSLGAMDTIYF.

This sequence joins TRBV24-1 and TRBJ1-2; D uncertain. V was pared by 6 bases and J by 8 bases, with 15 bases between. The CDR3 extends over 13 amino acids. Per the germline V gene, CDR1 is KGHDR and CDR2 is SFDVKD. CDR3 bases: TGTGCCACCAGTCCGAGGAGAGAATACGGCTACACCTTC. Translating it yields CATSPRREYGYTF.

The chain's CDR3 is CASSRQGSGNTEAFF. In nucleotides, the CDR3 is TGTGCCAGCAGCCGACAGGGGTCCGGTAACACTGAAGCTTTCTTT. The rearrangement uses TRBV7-8 and TRBJ1-1, with 8 nucleotides matching TRBD1. V was pared by 5 bases and J by 2 bases, with 7 bases of the junction left unmatched. CDR3 length: 15 residues. In germline, CDR1 is SGHVS, CDR2 FQNEAQ.

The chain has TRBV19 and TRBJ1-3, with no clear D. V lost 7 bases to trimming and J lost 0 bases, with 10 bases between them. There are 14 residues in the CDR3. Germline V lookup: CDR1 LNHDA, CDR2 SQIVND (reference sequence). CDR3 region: CASKPQVSGNTIYF. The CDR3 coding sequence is TGTGCCAGTAAACCCCAAGTCTCTGGAAACACCATATATTTT.

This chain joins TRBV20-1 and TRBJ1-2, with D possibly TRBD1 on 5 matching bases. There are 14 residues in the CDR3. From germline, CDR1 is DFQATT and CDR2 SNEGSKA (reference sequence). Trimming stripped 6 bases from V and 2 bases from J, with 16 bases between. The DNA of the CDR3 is TGCAGTGCAGTGGGGGAGAAGGGCAACTATGGCTACACCTTC. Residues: CSAVGEKGNYGYTF.

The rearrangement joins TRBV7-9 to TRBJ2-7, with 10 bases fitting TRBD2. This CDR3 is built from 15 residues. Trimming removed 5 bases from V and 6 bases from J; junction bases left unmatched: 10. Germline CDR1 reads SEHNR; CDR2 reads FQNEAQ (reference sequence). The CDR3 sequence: CASSRIAGGIGEQYF. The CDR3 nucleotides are TGTGCCAGCAGCCGAATAGCGGGAGGAATAGGCGAGCAGTACTTC. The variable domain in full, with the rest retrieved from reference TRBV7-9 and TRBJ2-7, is DTGVSQNPRHKITKRGQNVTFRCDPISEHNRLYWYRQTLGQGPEFLTYFQNEAQLEKSRLLSDRFSAERPKGSFSTLEIQRTEQGDSAMYLCASSRIAGGIGEQYFGPGTRLTVT.

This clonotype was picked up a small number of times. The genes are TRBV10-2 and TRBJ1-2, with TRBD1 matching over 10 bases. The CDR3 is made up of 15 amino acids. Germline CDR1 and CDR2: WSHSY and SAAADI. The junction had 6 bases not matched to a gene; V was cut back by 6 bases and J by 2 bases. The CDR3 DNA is TGCGCCAGCAGCCAAGGACAGGGGGAGAACTATGGCTACACCTTC. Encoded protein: CASSQGQGENYGYTF.

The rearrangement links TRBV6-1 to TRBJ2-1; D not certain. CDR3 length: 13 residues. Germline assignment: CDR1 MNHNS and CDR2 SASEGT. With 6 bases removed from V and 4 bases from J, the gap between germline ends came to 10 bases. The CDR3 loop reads CASRLDKYNEQFF. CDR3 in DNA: TGTGCCAGCAGACTCGACAAGTACAATGAGCAGTTCTTC.

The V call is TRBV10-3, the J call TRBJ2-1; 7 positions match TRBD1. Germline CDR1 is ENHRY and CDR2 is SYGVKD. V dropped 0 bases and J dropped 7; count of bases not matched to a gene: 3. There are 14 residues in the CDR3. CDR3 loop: CAISESWGQNEQFF. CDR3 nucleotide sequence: TGTGCCATCAGTGAGTCTTGGGGACAGAATGAGCAGTTCTTC.

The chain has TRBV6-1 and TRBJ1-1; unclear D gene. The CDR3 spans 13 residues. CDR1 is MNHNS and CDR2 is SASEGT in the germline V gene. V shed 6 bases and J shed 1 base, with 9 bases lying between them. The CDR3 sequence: CASSRTGNTEAFF. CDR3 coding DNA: TGTGCCAGCAGCCGGACGGGGAACACTGAAGCTTTCTTT.

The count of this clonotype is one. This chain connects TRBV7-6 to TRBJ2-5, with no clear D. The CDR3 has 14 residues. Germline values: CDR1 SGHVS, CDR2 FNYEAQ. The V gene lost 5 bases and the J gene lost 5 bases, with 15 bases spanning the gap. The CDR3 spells CASSPLTQAETQYF. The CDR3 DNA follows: TGTGCCAGCAGCCCCCTGACTCAGGCGGAGACCCAGTACTTC. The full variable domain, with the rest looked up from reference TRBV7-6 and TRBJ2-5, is GAGVSQSPRYKVTKRGQDVALRCDPISGHVSLYWYRQALGQGPEFLTYFNYEAQQDKSGLPNDRFSAERPEGSISTLTIQRTEQRDSAMYRCASSPLTQAETQYFGPGTRLLVL.

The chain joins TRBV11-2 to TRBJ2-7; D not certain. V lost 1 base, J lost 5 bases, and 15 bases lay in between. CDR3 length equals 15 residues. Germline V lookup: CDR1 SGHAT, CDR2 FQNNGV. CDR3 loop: CASSLGLLSGHEQYF. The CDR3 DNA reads TGTGCCAGCAGCTTAGGACTTCTTTCGGGCCACGAGCAGTACTTC.

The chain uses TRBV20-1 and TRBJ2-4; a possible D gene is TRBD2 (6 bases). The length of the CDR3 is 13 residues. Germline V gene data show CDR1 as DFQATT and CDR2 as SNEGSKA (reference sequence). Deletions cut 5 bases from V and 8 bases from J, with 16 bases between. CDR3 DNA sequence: TGCAGTGCTCCAAGGGGCAGGGAGGACATTCAGTACTTC. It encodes CSAPRGREDIQYF.

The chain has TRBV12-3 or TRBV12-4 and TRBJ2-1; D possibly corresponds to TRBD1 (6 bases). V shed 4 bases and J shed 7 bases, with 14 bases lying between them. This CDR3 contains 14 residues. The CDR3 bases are TGTGCCAGCAGTTCTTTGGGGGCAGGGAATGAGCAGTTCTTC. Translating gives CASSSLGAGNEQFF.

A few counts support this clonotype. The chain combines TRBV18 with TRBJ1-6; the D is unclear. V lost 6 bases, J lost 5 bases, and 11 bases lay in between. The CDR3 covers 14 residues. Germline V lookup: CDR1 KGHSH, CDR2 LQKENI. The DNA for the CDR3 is TGTGCCAGCTCGCCAGAGGTGGATAATTCACCCCTCCACTTT. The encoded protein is CASSPEVDNSPLHF.

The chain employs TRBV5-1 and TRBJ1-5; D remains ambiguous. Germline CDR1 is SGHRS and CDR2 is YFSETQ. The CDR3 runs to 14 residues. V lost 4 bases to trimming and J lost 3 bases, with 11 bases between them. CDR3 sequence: CASSIGSANQPQHF. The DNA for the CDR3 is TGCGCCAGCAGCATTGGATCCGCCAATCAGCCCCAGCATTTT.

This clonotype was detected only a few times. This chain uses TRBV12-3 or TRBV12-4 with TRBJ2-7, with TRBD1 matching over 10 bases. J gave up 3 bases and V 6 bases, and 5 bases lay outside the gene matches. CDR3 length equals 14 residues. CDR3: CASRPGTGDYEQYF. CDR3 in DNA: TGTGCCAGCAGGCCCGGGACAGGGGACTACGAGCAGTACTTC.

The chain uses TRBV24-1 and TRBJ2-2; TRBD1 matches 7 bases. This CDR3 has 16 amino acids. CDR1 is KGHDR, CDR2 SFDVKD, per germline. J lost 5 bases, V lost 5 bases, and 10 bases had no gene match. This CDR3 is CATSGESGGKTGELFF. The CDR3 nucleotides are TGTGCCACCAGTGGAGAATCAGGGGGAAAAACCGGGGAGCTGTTTTTT.

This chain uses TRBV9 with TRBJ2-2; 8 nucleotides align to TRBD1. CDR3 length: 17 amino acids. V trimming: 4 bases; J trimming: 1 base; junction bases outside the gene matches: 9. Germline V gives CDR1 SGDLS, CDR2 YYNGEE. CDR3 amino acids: CASSPMDRAGNTGELFF. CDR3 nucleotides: TGTGCCAGCAGCCCGATGGACAGGGCGGGGAACACCGGGGAGCTGTTTTTT.

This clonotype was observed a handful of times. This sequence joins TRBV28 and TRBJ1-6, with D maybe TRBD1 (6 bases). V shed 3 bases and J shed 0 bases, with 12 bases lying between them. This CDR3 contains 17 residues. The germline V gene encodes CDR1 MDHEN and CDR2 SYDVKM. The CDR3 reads CASSFRDTFSYNSPLHF. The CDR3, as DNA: TGTGCCAGCAGTTTCAGGGACACCTTCTCCTATAATTCACCCCTCCACTTT.

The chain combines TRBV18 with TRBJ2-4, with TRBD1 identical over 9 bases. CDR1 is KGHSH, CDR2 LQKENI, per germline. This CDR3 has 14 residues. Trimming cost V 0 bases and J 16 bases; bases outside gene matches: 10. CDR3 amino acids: CASSPPNEDRGAYF. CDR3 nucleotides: TGTGCCAGCTCACCACCGAACGAGGACAGGGGTGCCTACTTC. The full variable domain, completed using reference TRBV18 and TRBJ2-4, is NAGVMQNPRHLVRRRGQEARLRCSPMKGHSHVYWYRQLPEEGLKFMVYLQKENIIDESGMPKERFSAEFPKEGPSILRIQQVVRGDSAAYFCASSPPNEDRGAYFGAGTRLSVL.

CDR3 DNA sequence: TGTGCCAGCAGCACCCAATTAGGGGGCGAGCAGTACTTC. Its protein is CASSTQLGGEQYF. The chain links TRBV7-7 to TRBJ2-7; a possible D gene is TRBD1 (6 bases). The CDR3 length is 13 residues. The germline V gene encodes CDR1 SSHAT and CDR2 FNYEAQ (reference sequence). With 5 bases removed from V and 6 bases from J, the gap between germline ends came to 14 bases.